This T cell receptor beta chain is from a study of T-cell reconstitution after alpha-beta-depleted transplantation in children. The authors prepared the TCRbeta library with unique molecular identifiers. One entry per CDR3 protein results from TCRdb running MiXCR on the PCR reads. The data show around 600,000 distinct CDR3 sequences, approximately 10% seen once. Material: PBMCs from the stem cell graft donor, obtained from the stem cell graft. The receptor was isolated from a human donor who donated a stem cell graft to a child with acute myeloid leukemia.

The CDR3 DNA reads TGCAGCGTTGAGAAGGGTTCCCAAGAGACCCAGTACTTC. This translates into CSVEKGSQETQYF. This sequence joins TRBV29-1 and TRBJ2-5; D is unresolved. In germline, CDR1 is SQVTM, CDR2 ANQGSEA. The CDR3 has 13 amino acids. Trimming left V 3 bases short and J 1 base short, with 9 bases between. Drawing the rest from reference TRBV29-1 and TRBJ2-5, the complete variable domain is SAVISQKPSRDICQRGTSLTIQCQVDSQVTMMFWYRQQPGQSLTLIATANQGSEATYESGFVIDKFPISRPNLTFSTLTVSNMSPEDSSIYLCSVEKGSQETQYFGPGTRLLVL.